Below, one T cell receptor (beta chain) is given with its context. The target antigen is unknown. Germline CDR1 reads GTSNPN; CDR2 reads SVGIG (reference sequence). With 2 bases clipped from V and 7 bases from J, the junction kept 1 base outside the gene matches. The CDR3 is 11 residues long. This sample is part of a study of memory CD4+ T cells and cytomegalovirus serostatus. Study results and limitations: CMV serostatus prediction reached median AUC roughly 0.95, or 0.91 with US-trained model.

Single viable CD3+CD4+CD8-CD45RO+ cells were sorted as the memory CD4+ T cells. After thawing, CD4+ T cells were positively selected. In the original processing: Out-of-frame sequences were removed, leaving a few million distinct TCRbeta sequences. Using immunoSEQ multiplex PCR, the repertoire was profiled, and TCRdb retains in-frame clones only, with some absent. Clonal size and the V and J genes are those of that table, whereas D and trimming came from the DNA. Here the sample spans around 30,000 clones, about three quarters being singletons. The chain links TRBV30 to TRBJ1-2, with 7 bases aligning to TRBD1. The sequence came from an adult in good health and CMV-seronegative. Some clones in this sample may be carry-over from other donors' samples. The specimen was memory CD4+ T cells from blood. CDR3 sequence reads: CAWSRDSGYTF. The CDR3 region has the DNA TGTGCCTGGAGTCGGGACAGTGGCTACACCTTC.